These 26 T cell receptor beta chains originate from one sample sequenced in a study of blood T cells in healthy people across ages. A second PCR of about 7 to 12 cycles used a sample-barcoded 5' primer and a J-beta primer mix. TCRdb re-called the 5' RACE reads with MiXCR, one entry per CDR3 protein. Of 590,000 or so distinct CDR3 sequences listed, less than 35% are singletons. The material sequenced was blood. The receptor source for this set is a woman aged 80 or over in good health.

Notes on this clonotype: This sequence may be a read error, since a much larger clone differs from it by one base. The rearrangement links TRBV29-1 to TRBJ1-1; weak D call: TRBD1 (5 bases). Germline CDR1 SQVTM, CDR2 ANQGSEA. The CDR3 sequence is 12 residues long. The chain's CDR3 is CGVVGVRAEAFF. The CDR3 bases are TGCGGCGTTGTAGGGGTGCGCGCTGAAGCTTTCTTT.

A word on this clonotype: Just one base apart from a much larger clone, this may be a read error. The CDR3 loop reads CVSSIGASYEQYF. The CDR3 coding sequence is TGTGTCAGTTCAATAGGGGCTTCCTACGAGCAGTACTTC. The gene calls are TRBV6-5 and TRBJ2-5; D may be TRBD1 (5 bases). Near its end, the DNA agrees better with TRBJ2-7, so the J call may be wrong. Germline V gene sequence: CDR1 MNHEY, CDR2 SVGAGI. The CDR3 is 13 residues long.

This clonotype was counted between two and nine times. V is TRBV24-1 and J is TRBJ2-3; 13 bases line up with TRBD2. V lost 5 bases, J lost 0 bases, and 10 bases stayed unmatched. The length of the CDR3 is 19 residues. The germline V gene has CDR1 KGHDR and CDR2 SFDVKD. CDR3 DNA sequence: TGTGCCACCAGTGCATGGACTAGCGGGGGATTATCTAGCACAGATACGCAGTATTTT. Amino acids: CATSAWTSGGLSSTDTQYF.

The table lists this clonotype with many counts. CDR3 DNA: TGTGCCAGCACTCCCTCAGGAGGCAGGGCCAATGAGCAGTTCTTC. It specifies CASTPSGGRANEQFF. This rearrangement joins TRBV12-3 or TRBV12-4 to TRBJ2-1; either TRBD1 or TRBD2 may fit D (5 bases each). Trimming removed 7 bases from V and 6 bases from J, with 19 bases in between. This CDR3 is built from 15 residues.

Remarks on this clonotype: Just one base apart from a much larger clone, this may be a read error. The genes are TRBV30 and TRBJ2-5; no reliable D call. Germline loops: CDR1 GTSNPN, CDR2 SVGIG (reference sequence). The CDR3 has 12 amino acids. CDR3 bases: TGTGCCAGGAGTCTTGGTGGGGAGACCCAGTACTTC. As protein: CARSLGGETQYF.

This clonotype showed up many times. CDR3: CASSPSQGAEYNEQFF. CDR3 nucleotides: TGTGCCAGCAGCCCATCACAGGGGGCGGAGTACAATGAGCAGTTCTTC. The chain employs TRBV7-9 and TRBJ2-1; TRBD1 agrees at 9 bases. V was clipped by 5 bases and J by 4 bases; unmatched bases: 9. CDR1 and CDR2 from the germline V gene are SEHNR and FQNEAQ (reference sequence). This CDR3 is 16 amino acids long.

This clonotype was detected a few times. The V and J genes are TRBV5-6 and TRBJ1-1; 7 bases align to TRBD1. The CDR3 sequence is 15 residues long. With V trimmed by 5 bases and J by 8 bases, 15 bases remained unmatched. Germline V CDR1 and CDR2: SGHDT, YYEEEE. DNA of the CDR3: TGTGCCAGCAGGGGTAGGGGGCCCACCGCGAACGAAGCTTTCTTT. It specifies CASRGRGPTANEAFF.

This rearrangement joins TRBV5-1 to TRBJ1-4; TRBD1 is a possible D gene (5 bases). The CDR3 is made up of 18 amino acids. Germline V gene data show CDR1 as SGHRS and CDR2 as YFSETQ. Trimming left V 4 bases short and J 2 bases short, with 21 bases between. The CDR3 reads CASSIDFRASGTNEKLFF. The DNA for the CDR3 is TGCGCCAGCAGCATTGATTTCAGGGCTTCGGGGACTAATGAAAAACTGTTTTTT.

To note about this clonotype: One junction end does not reproduce the germline sequence, and a read error may be involved. The chain joins TRBV6-1 to TRBJ1-2; TRBD1 aligns across 7 bases. Germline values: CDR1 MNHNS, CDR2 SASEGT. The CDR3 spans 14 residues. CDR3 loop: CVSSARDSAYGYTF. The CDR3, as DNA: TGTGTCAGCAGTGCACGGGACAGCGCGTATGGCTACACCTTC.

This sequence joins TRBV15 and TRBJ2-5; TRBD1 is a possible D gene (6 bases). The CDR3 consists of 13 residues. Trimming stripped 0 bases from V and 11 bases from J, with 13 bases between. Germline V CDR1 and CDR2: LNHNV, YYDKDF (reference sequence). CDR3 sequence: CATSRDQGNEQYF. The CDR3 DNA is TGTGCCACCAGCAGAGATCAGGGGAATGAGCAGTACTTC.

The CDR3 bases are TGTGCCATCAGTGAGTCGAGCTTCGAGGCGCAGTATTTT. Amino acids: CAISESSFEAQYF. J is TRBJ2-3 and V is TRBV10-3; D uncertain. V was trimmed by 0 bases and J by 10 bases, leaving 11 bases between them. CDR1 ENHRY and CDR2 SYGVKD come from the germline V gene. CDR3 length equals 13 residues.

This clonotype was counted at least ten times. J is TRBJ1-2 and V is TRBV6-5, with D maybe TRBD1 (5 bases). CDR1 is MNHEY, CDR2 SVGAGI, per germline. CDR3 size: 14 residues. V was trimmed by 5 bases and J by 3 bases, leaving 13 bases between them. CDR3 bases: TGTGCCAGCAGTGGGGGGGAGAGGGACTATGGCTACACCTTC. It encodes CASSGGERDYGYTF.

This clonotype showed up many times. The genes are TRBV27 and TRBJ2-1; perhaps TRBD2 as D (6 bases). CDR3 size: 16 residues. The V and J ends lost 7 bases and 6 bases respectively, with 22 bases between them. Germline V gene data show CDR1 as MNHEY and CDR2 as SMNVEV (reference sequence). The CDR3 bases are TGTGCCAGCATGGCGTCCGGGTTCCGGGGGAGCAATGAGCAGTTCTTC. It encodes CASMASGFRGSNEQFF.

This clonotype was counted ten times or more. The chain combines TRBV3-1 with TRBJ1-1, with no clear D. This CDR3 is 12 amino acids long. V was pared by 4 bases and J by 11 bases, with 14 bases between. Germline-derived CDR1 and CDR2 are LGHDT and YNNKEL (reference sequence). The CDR3 DNA is TGTGCCAGCAGCCCTGACGGCCTGAACGCTTTCTTT. Residues: CASSPDGLNAFF.

The chain is built from TRBV30 and TRBJ1-1; unclear D gene. The CDR3 totals 14 residues. Between the trimmed V and J ends, which lost 7 bases and 1 base, there was a span of 16 bases. Germline lookup yields CDR1 GTSNPN and CDR2 SVGIG (reference sequence). The CDR3 spells CAYSQRPRNTEAFF. Written as DNA, the CDR3 is TGTGCCTACTCCCAGCGGCCCAGGAACACTGAAGCTTTCTTT.

This clonotype was seen ten or more times. The gene calls are TRBV6-5 and TRBJ1-5; no reliable D call. V dropped 4 bases and J dropped 3 bases, with 7 bases sitting between them. Per the germline V gene, CDR1 is MNHEY and CDR2 is SVGAGI. The CDR3 length is 13 residues. Here the CDR3 reads CASSFGYNQPQHF. Written as DNA, the CDR3 is TGTGCCAGCAGTTTTGGGTACAATCAGCCCCAGCATTTT.

The chain recombines TRBV7-3 with TRBJ2-2; the D is unclear. Germline lookup yields CDR1 SGHTA and CDR2 FQGTGA. This CDR3 comprises 14 residues. Deletions cut 5 bases from V and 5 bases from J, with 12 bases between. The DNA of the CDR3 is TGTGCCAGCAGCCCCGTGTCAGAAACCGGGGAGCTGTTTTTT. Protein product: CASSPVSETGELFF.

About this clonotype: An end of the junction differs from the germline gene, which may be a read error. The chain joins TRBV20-1 to TRBJ2-3, with 7 bases fitting TRBD2. There are 15 residues in the CDR3. Germline-derived CDR1 and CDR2 are DFQATT and SNEGSKA (reference sequence). The CDR3 loop reads CSAKRRAGRTDTQYF. The CDR3 region has the DNA TGCAGTGCCAAAAGACGAGCGGGACGCACAGATACACAGTATTTT.

J is TRBJ2-1 and V is TRBV20-1, with a tentative D call TRBD1 (5 bases). The CDR3 consists of 14 residues. Germline values: CDR1 DFQATT, CDR2 SNEGSKA (reference sequence). V was pared by 3 bases and J by 8 bases, with 17 bases between. The CDR3 DNA reads as TGCAGTGCTAGCCTCCCGGCAGGGTCTCATGAGCAGTTCTTC. Protein sequence: CSASLPAGSHEQFF.

The chain links TRBV6-6 to TRBJ2-3; tentatively, D is TRBD1 (7 bases). CDR3 size: 14 residues. V gave up 11 bases and J gave up 2 bases, with 17 bases separating them. Per germline, CDR1 MNHNY and CDR2 SVGAGI (reference sequence). As DNA, the CDR3 is TGTGCCGGAGGGGGCGGACGACCCACAGATACGCAGTATTTT. Its translation is CAGGGGRPTDTQYF.

This clonotype was counted only a few times. V and J are TRBV15 and TRBJ2-2; either TRBD1 or TRBD2 may fit D (6 bases each). This CDR3 has 16 amino acids. The germline V and J ends were trimmed by 0 bases and 3 bases, with 11 bases remaining between them. Germline CDR1 reads LNHNV; CDR2 reads YYDKDF (reference sequence). Written as DNA, the CDR3 is TGTGCCACCAGCAGAGATGGAAGGGGGGACACCGGGGAGCTGTTTTTT. The encoded protein is CATSRDGRGDTGELFF.

In this sample, this clonotype turned up many times. This chain joins TRBV4-1 and TRBJ2-5; the D gene is possibly TRBD2 (6 bases). The CDR3 consists of 13 residues. The germline CDR1 and CDR2 sequences are MGHRA and YSYEKL. Trimming cost V 3 bases and J 5 bases, with 10 bases left between them. CDR3 amino acids: CASSHPGRETQYF. The CDR3 DNA is TGCGCCAGCAGCCACCCAGGGAGGGAGACCCAGTACTTC.

At least ten counts were recorded for this clonotype. V gene TRBV5-1 combines with J gene TRBJ2-5; 8 bases map to TRBD1. CDR3 size: 15 residues. Looked up from germline, CDR1 is SGHRS and CDR2 is YFSETQ. V was clipped by 3 bases and J by 5 bases; unmatched bases: 9. The DNA for the CDR3 is TGCGCCAGCAGCTCTACAGGGGGACGGGGGGAGACCCAGTACTTC. Protein product: CASSSTGGRGETQYF.

Remarks on this clonotype: At one boundary the junction diverges from the germline segment, which might be a read error. V and J are TRBV18 and TRBJ2-1; D gene uncertain. The CDR3 covers 15 residues. CDR1 is KGHSH, CDR2 LQKENI, per germline. CDR3: CASSPPSLIYDEQFF. The DNA for the CDR3 is TGTGCCAGCTCACCACCGTCCCTGATCTACGATGAGCAGTTCTTC.

This clonotype was counted only a few times. This chain connects TRBV3-1 to TRBJ1-1; D is possibly TRBD1 (6 bases). CDR1 is LGHDT, CDR2 YNNKEL, per germline (reference sequence). CDR3 length: 13 amino acids. The V and J ends lost 1 base and 7 bases respectively, with 10 bases between them. CDR3 sequence: CASSQGQVGEAFF. Written as DNA, the CDR3 is TGTGCCAGCAGCCAAGGACAGGTGGGTGAAGCTTTCTTT.

The rearrangement joins TRBV27 to TRBJ2-3; D tentatively fits TRBD1 or TRBD2 (5 bases each). The CDR3 spans 13 residues. CDR1 and CDR2 from the germline V gene are MNHEY and SMNVEV (reference sequence). V was shortened by 6 bases and J by 2 bases, with 9 bases between the two germline ends. CDR3 bases: TGTGCCAGCAGAGAGGGGCTCACAGATACGCAGTATTTT. Residues: CASREGLTDTQYF.